This is a list of T cell receptor beta chains from one sample in a study of Graves' ophthalmopathy and Graves' hyperthyroidism. Via MiXCR, TCRdb re-called the multiplex PCR reads, giving one row per CDR3 protein. The profile shows 500,000 to 700,000 distinct CDR3 sequences, under 45% of them singletons. The source material was peripheral blood or thyroid tissue (not recorded which). All receptors derive from an adult man with Graves' hyperthyroidism. Each CDR3 is given with its conserved first and last residue. D genes are given only for firm matches. Part of the rows lack a size; the others show once, few, many or a class for expanded clones.

abundance: -
j_gene: TRBJ2-5
d_gene: -
v_gene: TRBV7-9
CDR3aa: CASSLFSGGKRETQYF
CDR3nt: TGTGCCAGCAGTTTATTTTCCGGGGGAAAGAGGGAGACCCAGTACTTC

abundance: -
j_gene: TRBJ2-5
d_gene: TRBD2
v_gene: TRBV20-1
CDR3aa: CSASSGGAGGTQYF
CDR3nt: TGCAGCGCGTCTAGCGGGGGGGCCGGCGGGACCCAGTACTTC

abundance: many
j_gene: TRBJ2-7
d_gene: -
v_gene: TRBV7-9
CDR3aa: CASSFDSSYEQYF
CDR3nt: TGTGCCAGCAGCTTCGACAGCTCCTACGAGCAGTACTTC

abundance: -
j_gene: TRBJ2-5
d_gene: TRBD2
v_gene: TRBV5-1
CDR3aa: CASSLGLAGGRYTQETQYF
CDR3nt: TGCGCCAGCAGCCTGGGACTAGCGGGAGGCCGCTATACCCAAGAGACCCAGTACTTC

abundance: many
j_gene: TRBJ2-7
d_gene: TRBD2
v_gene: TRBV7-9
CDR3aa: CASSLTTSGITEQYF
CDR3nt: TGTGCCAGCAGCCTAACGACTAGCGGGATTACCGAGCAGTACTTC

abundance: many
j_gene: TRBJ2-7
d_gene: TRBD1
v_gene: TRBV6-5
CDR3aa: CASSYQQGGYEQYF
CDR3nt: TGTGCCAGCAGTTACCAACAGGGGGGCTACGAGCAGTACTTC

abundance: once
j_gene: TRBJ1-1
d_gene: -
v_gene: TRBV29-1
CDR3aa: CSVEEDRNTEAFF
CDR3nt: TGCAGCGTTGAAGAGGACAGGAACACTGAAGCTTTCTTT

abundance: -
j_gene: TRBJ1-5
d_gene: TRBD1
v_gene: TRBV24-1
CDR3aa: CARTGVQPQHF
CDR3nt: TGTGCCAGGACAGGGGTTCAGCCCCAGCATTTT

abundance: -
j_gene: TRBJ1-1
d_gene: -
v_gene: TRBV2
CDR3aa: CASREAWARNTEAFF
CDR3nt: TGTGCCAGCAGGGAGGCTTGGGCCAGGAACACTGAAGCTTTCTTT

abundance: few
j_gene: TRBJ2-3
d_gene: TRBD2
v_gene: TRBV24-1
CDR3aa: CATSDTSGRESTDTQYF
CDR3nt: TGTGCCACCAGTGATACTAGCGGGAGGGAGAGCACAGATACGCAGTATTTT

abundance: many
j_gene: TRBJ1-4
d_gene: -
v_gene: TRBV7-9
CDR3aa: CASSFETNEKLFF
CDR3nt: TGTGCCAGCAGCTTTGAGACTAATGAAAAACTGTTTTTT

abundance: -
j_gene: TRBJ1-1
d_gene: -
v_gene: TRBV2
CDR3aa: CACSEKDGLMNTGAFF
CDR3nt: TGTGCCTGCAGTGAAAAGGATGGGCTCATGAACACTGGAGCTTTCTTT

abundance: -
j_gene: TRBJ2-5
d_gene: TRBD1
v_gene: TRBV7-2
CDR3aa: CASSRTQGAQYF
CDR3nt: TGTGCCAGCAGCCGGACCCAGGGGGCCCAGTACTTC

abundance: many
j_gene: TRBJ2-7
d_gene: -
v_gene: TRBV13
CDR3aa: CASSSFGGTYEQYF
CDR3nt: TGTGCCAGCAGCTCTTTCGGGGGAACCTACGAGCAGTACTTC

abundance: once
j_gene: TRBJ1-1
d_gene: -
v_gene: TRBV13
CDR3aa: CASNDPARGAEAFF
CDR3nt: TGTGCCAGCAACGACCCGGCCCGCGGCGCTGAAGCTTTCTTT

abundance: once
j_gene: TRBJ2-7
d_gene: TRBD1
v_gene: TRBV6-2/TRBV6-3
CDR3aa: CASSLTRQGAYEQYF
CDR3nt: TGTGCCAGCTCGCTCACTAGACAGGGGGCCTATGAGCAGTACTTC

abundance: -
j_gene: TRBJ1-2
d_gene: -
v_gene: TRBV5-1
CDR3aa: CASSMGQIYGYTF
CDR3nt: TGCGCCAGCAGCATGGGACAAATCTATGGCTACACCTTC

abundance: many
j_gene: TRBJ2-7
d_gene: TRBD1
v_gene: TRBV19
CDR3aa: CASRGQGPSYEQYF
CDR3nt: TGTGCCAGTAGGGGACAGGGCCCTTCCTACGAGCAGTACTTC

abundance: -
j_gene: TRBJ1-1
d_gene: -
v_gene: TRBV29-1
CDR3aa: CSSPNSVNTEAFF
CDR3nt: TGCAGCTCACCGAACAGTGTGAACACTGAAGCTTTCTTT

abundance: many
j_gene: TRBJ1-4
d_gene: TRBD1
v_gene: TRBV24-1
CDR3aa: CATRGTGQNEKLFF
CDR3nt: TGTGCCACCAGGGGGACAGGTCAAAATGAAAAACTGTTTTTT

abundance: -
j_gene: TRBJ2-4
d_gene: -
v_gene: TRBV7-9
CDR3aa: CASSLELGSKSF
CDR3nt: TGTGCCAGCAGCTTGGAATTGGGGTCCAAGTCTTTC

abundance: few
j_gene: TRBJ1-5
d_gene: -
v_gene: TRBV6-1
CDR3aa: CASSSAGLTWAQPQHF
CDR3nt: TGTGCCAGCAGTTCTGCAGGGCTCACATGGGCTCAGCCCCAGCATTTT